This entry lists 4 T cell receptor beta chains sequenced from one sample in a study of CD8+CD57+ T cells in acquired aplastic anemia. CD8+CD57+ cell expansion had been shown by flow cytometry in patients chosen for sequencing. The study profiled TCR beta VDJ and CDR3 using genomic DNA as template. MiXCR, applied by TCRdb to the reads, yields one record per CDR3 protein. The sample lists approximately 180,000 distinct CDR3 sequences, under 50% occurring once. The sequenced sample was sorted CD4+, CD8+, or CD8+CD57+ T cells (not recorded which) from PBMCs. The receptors originated from a human donor with aplastic anemia.

At least ten counts were recorded for this clonotype. CDR3 loop: CASSQDLGNQPQHF. In DNA form, the CDR3 reads TGTGCCAGCAGCCAAGATCTGGGCAATCAGCCCCAGCATTTT. The chain combines TRBV4-2 with TRBJ1-5, with D unclear. Germline V gene lookup returns CDR1 LGHNA and CDR2 YNFKEQ. V was trimmed by 0 bases and J by 2 bases, leaving 5 bases between them. This CDR3 has 14 residues.

This clonotype was recorded at least ten times. This chain links TRBV5-6 with TRBJ1-1; the D is unclear. The CDR3 is 15 residues long. V dropped 2 bases and J dropped 0 bases, with 11 bases sitting between them. The V gene's germline CDR1 is SGHDT and CDR2 YYEEEE. As DNA, the CDR3 is TGTGCCAGCAGCTTTGGATTGATCATGAACACTGAAGCTTTCTTT. Protein: CASSFGLIMNTEAFF.

This clonotype appeared many times. V usage is TRBV3-1 and J usage is TRBJ2-1; D is unclear. Per the germline V gene, CDR1 is LGHDT and CDR2 is YNNKEL (reference sequence). CDR3 length: 11 amino acids. Trimming pared 3 bases from V and 10 bases from J, leaving 7 bases between. Here the CDR3 DNA reads TGTGCCAGCAGCCATGTACAGGAGCAGTTCTTC. As protein: CASSHVQEQFF.

For the CDR3, the DNA is TGTGCCAGCGGCTCGAGCGGGAGTAGCACAGATACGCAGTATTTT. Encoded protein: CASGSSGSSTDTQYF. V gene TRBV2 combines with J gene TRBJ2-3, with 8 bases identical to TRBD2. This CDR3 contains 15 residues. Per germline, CDR1 SNHLY and CDR2 FYNNEI. The V and J ends lost 8 bases and 0 bases, in that order; junction bases with no gene match: 7.